This TCR beta chain was observed in a study of radiotherapy plus CTLA-4 blockade in lung cancer. Study details: With 30% to 40% of patients having disease control, objective responses were seen in approximately 19%.

In regard to this clone: Its antigen is undetermined.

Study results and caveats: Best predicting response, reportedly, were early blood T cell clone dynamics, with interferon-beta. Tumor-derived TCR clones expanded in blood after radiotherapy plus ipilimumab.

Germline CDR1 is SGHDN and CDR2 is FVKESK. V lost 3 bases, J lost 1 base, and 9 bases lay in between. The CDR3 contains 15 residues. Using immunoSEQ multiplex PCR, the repertoire was profiled, and TCRdb retains in-frame clones only, with some absent. The sample shows 35,000 to 55,000 clones, approximately 77% of them seen only once. The rearrangement joins TRBV14 to TRBJ2-2; D is unresolved. This receptor was obtained from a human donor with non-small cell lung cancer whose response to radiotherapy plus ipilimumab could not be evaluated. The specimen comprised peripheral blood, sampled from a patient treated with radiotherapy plus ipilimumab. This CDR3 reads CASSHRQMNTGELFF. The CDR3 nucleotides are TGTGCCAGCAGCCATCGTCAGATGAACACCGGGGAGCTGTTTTTT.